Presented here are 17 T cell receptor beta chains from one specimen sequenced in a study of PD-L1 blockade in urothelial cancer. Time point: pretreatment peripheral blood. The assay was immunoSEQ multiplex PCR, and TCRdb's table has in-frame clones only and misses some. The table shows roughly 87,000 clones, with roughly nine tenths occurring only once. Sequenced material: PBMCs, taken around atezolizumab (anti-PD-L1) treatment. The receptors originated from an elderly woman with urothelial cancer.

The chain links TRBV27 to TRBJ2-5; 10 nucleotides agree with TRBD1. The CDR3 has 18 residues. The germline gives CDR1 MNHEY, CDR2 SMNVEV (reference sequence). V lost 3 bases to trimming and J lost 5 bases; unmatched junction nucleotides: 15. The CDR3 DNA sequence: TGTGCCAGCAGTTTCTCCTCTCCGGGACAGGGGAATGGGGAGACCCAGTACTTC. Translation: CASSFSSPGQGNGETQYF.

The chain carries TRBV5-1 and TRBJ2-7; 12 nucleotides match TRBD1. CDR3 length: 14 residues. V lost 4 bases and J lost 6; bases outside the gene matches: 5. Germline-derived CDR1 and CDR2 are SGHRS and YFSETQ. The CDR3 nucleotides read TGCGCCAGCAGCCCGGGGACAGGGGGCGCCGAGCAGTACTTC. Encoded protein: CASSPGTGGAEQYF. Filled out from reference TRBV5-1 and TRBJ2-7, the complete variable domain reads KAGVTQTPRYLIKTRGQQVTLSCSPISGHRSVSWYQQTPGQGLQFLFEYFSETQRNKGNFPGRFSGRQFSNSRSEMNVSTLELGDSALYLCASSPGTGGAEQYFGPGTRLTVT.

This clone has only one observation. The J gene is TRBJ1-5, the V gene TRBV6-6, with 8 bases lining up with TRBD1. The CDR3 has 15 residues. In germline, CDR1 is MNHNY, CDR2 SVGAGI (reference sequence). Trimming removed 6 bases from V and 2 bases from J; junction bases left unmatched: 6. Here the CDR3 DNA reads TGTGCCAGCAGGGCCCAGGGGGCTGGCAATCAGCCCCAGCATTTT. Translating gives CASRAQGAGNQPQHF.

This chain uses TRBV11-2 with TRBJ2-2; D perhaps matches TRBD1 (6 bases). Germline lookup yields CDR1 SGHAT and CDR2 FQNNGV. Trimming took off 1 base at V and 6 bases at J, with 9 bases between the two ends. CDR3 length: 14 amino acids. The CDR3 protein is CASSLAGVPGELFF. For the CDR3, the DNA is TGTGCCAGCAGCTTAGCAGGGGTCCCCGGGGAGCTGTTTTTT.

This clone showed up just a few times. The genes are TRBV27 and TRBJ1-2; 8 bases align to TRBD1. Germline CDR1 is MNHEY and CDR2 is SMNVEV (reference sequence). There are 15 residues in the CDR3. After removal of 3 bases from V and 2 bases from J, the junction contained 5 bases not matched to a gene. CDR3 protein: CASSLAGGGNYGYTF. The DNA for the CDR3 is TGTGCCAGCAGTTTGGCAGGGGGCGGGAACTATGGCTACACCTTC.

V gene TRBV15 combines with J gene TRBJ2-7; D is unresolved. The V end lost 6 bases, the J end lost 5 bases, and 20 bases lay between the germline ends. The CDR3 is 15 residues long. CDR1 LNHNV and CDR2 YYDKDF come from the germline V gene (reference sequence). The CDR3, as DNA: TGTGCCACCAGTATCGACCCGGGTACGAGCGACGAGCAGTACTTC. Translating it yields CATSIDPGTSDEQYF.

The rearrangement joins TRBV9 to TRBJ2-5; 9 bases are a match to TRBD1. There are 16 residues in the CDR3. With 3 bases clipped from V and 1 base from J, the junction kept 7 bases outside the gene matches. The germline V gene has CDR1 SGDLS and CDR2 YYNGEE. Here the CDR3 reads CASSDLDRGGQETQYF. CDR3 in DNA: TGTGCCAGCAGCGATTTGGACAGGGGAGGCCAAGAGACCCAGTACTTC. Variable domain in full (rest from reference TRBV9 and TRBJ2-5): DSGVTQTPKHLITATGQRVTLRCSPRSGDLSVYWYQQSLDQGLQFLIQYYNGEERAKGNILERFSAQQFPDLHSELNLSSLELGDSALYFCASSDLDRGGQETQYFGPGTRLLVL.

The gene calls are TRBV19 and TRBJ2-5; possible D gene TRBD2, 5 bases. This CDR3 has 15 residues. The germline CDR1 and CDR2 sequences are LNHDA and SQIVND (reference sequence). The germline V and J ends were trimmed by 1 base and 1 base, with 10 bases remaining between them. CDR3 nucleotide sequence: TGTGCCAGTAGTATAGGAGGAGGTTTCCAAGAGACCCAGTACTTC. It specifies CASSIGGGFQETQYF.

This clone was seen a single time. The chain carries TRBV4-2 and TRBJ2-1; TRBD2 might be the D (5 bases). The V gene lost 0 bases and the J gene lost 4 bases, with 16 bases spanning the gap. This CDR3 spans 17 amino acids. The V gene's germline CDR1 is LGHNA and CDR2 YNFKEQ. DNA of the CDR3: TGTGCCAGCAGCCAAGATCGTGGGAGAGGGTTATACAATGAGCAGTTCTTC. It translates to CASSQDRGRGLYNEQFF.

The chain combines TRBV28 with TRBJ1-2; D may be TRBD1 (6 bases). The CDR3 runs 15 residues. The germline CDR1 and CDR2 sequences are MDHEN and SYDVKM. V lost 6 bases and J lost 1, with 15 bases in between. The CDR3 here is CASRGGQIVNYGYTF. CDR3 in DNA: TGTGCCAGCAGGGGCGGACAGATAGTTAACTATGGCTACACCTTC.

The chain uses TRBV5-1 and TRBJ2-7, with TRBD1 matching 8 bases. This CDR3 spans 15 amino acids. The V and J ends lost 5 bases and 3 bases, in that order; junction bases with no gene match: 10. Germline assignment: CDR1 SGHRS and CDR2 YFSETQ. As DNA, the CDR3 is TGCGCCAGCAGTTCACTTCAGACAGGGGACTACGAGCAGTACTTC. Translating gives CASSSLQTGDYEQYF.

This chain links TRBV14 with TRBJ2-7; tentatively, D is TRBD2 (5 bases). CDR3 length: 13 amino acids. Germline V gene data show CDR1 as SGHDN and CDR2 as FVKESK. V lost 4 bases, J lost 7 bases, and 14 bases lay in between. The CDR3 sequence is CASSPSIAREQYF. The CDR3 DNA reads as TGTGCCAGCAGCCCCTCCATAGCGCGTGAGCAGTACTTC.

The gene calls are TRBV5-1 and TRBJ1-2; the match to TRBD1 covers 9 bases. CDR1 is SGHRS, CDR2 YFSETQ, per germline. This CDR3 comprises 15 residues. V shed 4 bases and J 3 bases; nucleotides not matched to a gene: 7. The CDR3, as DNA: TGCGCCAGCAGCCCGACAGGGGGTATGGACTATGGCTACACCTTC. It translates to CASSPTGGMDYGYTF.

The CDR3 bases are TGTGCCAGCAGCTTAGTCGGGACAGGGGGGTTCAATGAGCAGTTCTTC. Its protein product is CASSLVGTGGFNEQFF. This chain links TRBV7-2 with TRBJ2-1; TRBD1 matches 11 bases. CDR3 size: 16 residues. Germline-derived CDR1 and CDR2 are SGHTA and FQGNSA. The J segment lost 6 bases and the V segment lost 1 base, leaving 5 bases of the junction unmatched.

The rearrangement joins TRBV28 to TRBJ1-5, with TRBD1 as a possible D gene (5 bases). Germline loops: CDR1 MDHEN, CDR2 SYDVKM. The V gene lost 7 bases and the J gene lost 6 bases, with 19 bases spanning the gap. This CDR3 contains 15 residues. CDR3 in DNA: TGTGCCAGCACGTATCTAGTGGCAGGGCTTCAGCCCCAGCATTTT. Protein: CASTYLVAGLQPQHF.

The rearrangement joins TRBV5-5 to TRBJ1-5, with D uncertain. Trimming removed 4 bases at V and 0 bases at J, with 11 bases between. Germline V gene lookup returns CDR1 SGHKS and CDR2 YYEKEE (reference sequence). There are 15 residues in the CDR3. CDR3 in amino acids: CASSTGPISNQPQHF. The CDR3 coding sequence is TGTGCCAGCAGCACTGGGCCGATTAGCAATCAGCCCCAGCATTTT.

In DNA form, the CDR3 reads TGTGCCAGCAGTACCCTAGTTTCCACCGGGGAGCTGTTTTTT. Translated, it gives CASSTLVSTGELFF. J is TRBJ2-2 and V is TRBV6-1; D call uncertain. There are 14 residues in the CDR3. V was trimmed by 5 bases and J by 4 bases, leaving 11 bases between them. The germline gives CDR1 MNHNS, CDR2 SASEGT.